These T cell receptor beta chains were read from a single sample in a study of identical twins. TCRdb recomputed calls from the 5' RACE reads with MiXCR, one row per CDR3 protein. The sample shows about 520,000 distinct CDR3 sequences, around 20% of them seen only once. These data also featured in a second study, about T cells expressing NK-cell markers.

The sequenced sample was CD4+ T cells sorted from blood. The source is a woman aged 18 to 35 in good health. CDR3s include the opening cysteine and the closing phenylalanine or tryptophan. Fields, in order: J gene, CDR3 length, clone size, D gene, V gene, CDR3 protein, CDR3 DNA. The D gene is left open where the match is weak. Size values are once, few and many counts, or a class for expanded clones, and some rows have none.

TRBJ2-1	14	-	-	TRBV2	CASSGLAPNNEQFF	TGTGCCAGCAGTGGCCTTGCGCCCAACAATGAGCAGTTCTTC
TRBJ2-3	14	few	-	TRBV10-3	CAIMGNPRGDTQYF	TGTGCCATCATGGGTAACCCACGGGGGGATACGCAGTATTTT
TRBJ2-7	14	few	-	TRBV2	CASSGRHSSYEQYF	TGTGCCAGCAGTGGGAGACATAGCTCCTACGAGCAGTACTTC
TRBJ2-1	11	few	-	TRBV12-3/TRBV12-4	CASSPVGEQFF	TGTGCCAGCAGTCCGGTTGGTGAGCAGTTCTTC
TRBJ2-6	12	-	-	TRBV29-1	CSAATGANVLTF	TGCAGCGCAGCCACTGGGGCCAACGTCCTGACTTTC
TRBJ2-7	16	-	TRBD2	TRBV18	CASSPLETSQGHEQYF	TGTGCCAGCTCACCACTAGAGACTAGCCAAGGGCACGAGCAGTACTTC
TRBJ2-1	18	-	-	TRBV5-6	CASSALVGSALPYNEQFF	TGTGCCAGCAGCGCCTTGGTGGGTAGCGCACTACCCTACAATGAGCAGTTCTTC
TRBJ1-5	16	once	-	TRBV7-9	CASSLVASGRLDTQHF	TGTGCCAGCAGCTTAGTGGCTAGCGGGAGACTCGATACGCAGCATTTT
TRBJ1-3	14	once	-	TRBV7-8	CASGATAAGNTIYF	TGTGCCAGCGGAGCGACAGCGGCCGGAAACACCATATATTTT
TRBJ1-1	14	-	-	TRBV5-1	CASSVDKTGTEAFF	TGCGCCAGCAGCGTGGACAAAACCGGCACTGAAGCTTTCTTT
TRBJ2-3	12	-	-	TRBV7-9	CASGTITDTQYF	TGTGCCAGCGGGACAATCACAGATACGCAGTATTTT
TRBJ2-3	14	-	-	TRBV30	CAFTASISTDTQYF	TGTGCCTTTACGGCTTCCATTAGCACAGATACGCAGTATTTT
TRBJ1-2	14	-	-	TRBV6-1	CASSERGDGYGYTF	TGTGCCAGCAGTGAAAGGGGCGATGGCTATGGCTACACCTTC
TRBJ2-1	13	-	TRBD2	TRBV29-1	CSGAGTTYNEQFF	TGCAGCGGGGCCGGGACTACCTACAATGAGCAGTTCTTC
TRBJ1-1	12	-	-	TRBV12-3/TRBV12-4	CASSLSIGSAFF	TGTGCCAGCAGTTTATCCATAGGGTCAGCTTTCTTT
TRBJ2-2	16	-	-	TRBV9	CASSVEGRGRSGELFF	TGTGCCAGCAGCGTAGAGGGCAGGGGAAGGTCCGGGGAGCTGTTTTTT
TRBJ2-2	14	few	-	TRBV9	CASSVATGTGELFF	TGTGCCAGCAGCGTAGCTACCGGGACCGGGGAGCTGTTTTTT
TRBJ2-2	16	-	-	TRBV12-3/TRBV12-4	CASKADRSRGTGELFF	TGTGCCAGCAAGGCCGACAGGTCCCGAGGCACCGGGGAGCTGTTTTTT
TRBJ2-2	15	-	-	TRBV9	CASSARGTHTGELFF	TGTGCCAGCAGCGCTCGGGGGACTCATACCGGGGAGCTGTTTTTT
TRBJ1-2	11	-	-	TRBV11-2	CASSWQGRYTF	TGTGCCAGCAGTTGGCAGGGTCGCTACACCTTC
TRBJ2-2	13	few	-	TRBV29-1	CSVEGRNTGELFF	TGCAGCGTTGAGGGCAGAAACACCGGGGAGCTGTTTTTT
TRBJ1-6	13	-	-	TRBV5-1	CASSSNGNSPLHF	TGCGCCAGCAGCTCGAACGGGAATTCACCCCTCCACTTT
TRBJ2-1	16	few	-	TRBV6-5	CASSYSTPGTGNEQFF	TGTGCCAGCAGTTACTCGACCCCGGGCACCGGGAATGAGCAGTTCTTC
TRBJ2-3	13	-	-	TRBV4-3	CASSRRGADTQYF	TGCGCCAGCTCCAGGCGAGGCGCAGATACGCAGTATTTT
TRBJ1-1	13	few	-	TRBV7-3	CASSLKPTAEAFF	TGTGCCAGCAGCTTAAAGCCGACAGCTGAAGCTTTCTTT
TRBJ2-2	14	many	-	TRBV27	CASRRQRNTGELFF	TGTGCCAGCAGGCGGCAGAGGAACACCGGGGAGCTGTTTTTT
TRBJ2-7	17	few	-	TRBV9	CASSVGGMASQVGEQYF	TGTGCCAGCAGCGTAGGGGGCATGGCTAGCCAGGTAGGGGAGCAGTACTTC
TRBJ1-1	14	-	-	TRBV3-1	CASLKMSDNTEAFF	TGTGCCAGCCTGAAGATGTCGGATAACACTGAAGCTTTCTTT
TRBJ2-1	16	few	TRBD2	TRBV12-3/TRBV12-4	CASSPGLAGVRNEQFF	TGTGCCAGCAGTCCTGGACTAGCGGGAGTTAGGAATGAGCAGTTCTTC